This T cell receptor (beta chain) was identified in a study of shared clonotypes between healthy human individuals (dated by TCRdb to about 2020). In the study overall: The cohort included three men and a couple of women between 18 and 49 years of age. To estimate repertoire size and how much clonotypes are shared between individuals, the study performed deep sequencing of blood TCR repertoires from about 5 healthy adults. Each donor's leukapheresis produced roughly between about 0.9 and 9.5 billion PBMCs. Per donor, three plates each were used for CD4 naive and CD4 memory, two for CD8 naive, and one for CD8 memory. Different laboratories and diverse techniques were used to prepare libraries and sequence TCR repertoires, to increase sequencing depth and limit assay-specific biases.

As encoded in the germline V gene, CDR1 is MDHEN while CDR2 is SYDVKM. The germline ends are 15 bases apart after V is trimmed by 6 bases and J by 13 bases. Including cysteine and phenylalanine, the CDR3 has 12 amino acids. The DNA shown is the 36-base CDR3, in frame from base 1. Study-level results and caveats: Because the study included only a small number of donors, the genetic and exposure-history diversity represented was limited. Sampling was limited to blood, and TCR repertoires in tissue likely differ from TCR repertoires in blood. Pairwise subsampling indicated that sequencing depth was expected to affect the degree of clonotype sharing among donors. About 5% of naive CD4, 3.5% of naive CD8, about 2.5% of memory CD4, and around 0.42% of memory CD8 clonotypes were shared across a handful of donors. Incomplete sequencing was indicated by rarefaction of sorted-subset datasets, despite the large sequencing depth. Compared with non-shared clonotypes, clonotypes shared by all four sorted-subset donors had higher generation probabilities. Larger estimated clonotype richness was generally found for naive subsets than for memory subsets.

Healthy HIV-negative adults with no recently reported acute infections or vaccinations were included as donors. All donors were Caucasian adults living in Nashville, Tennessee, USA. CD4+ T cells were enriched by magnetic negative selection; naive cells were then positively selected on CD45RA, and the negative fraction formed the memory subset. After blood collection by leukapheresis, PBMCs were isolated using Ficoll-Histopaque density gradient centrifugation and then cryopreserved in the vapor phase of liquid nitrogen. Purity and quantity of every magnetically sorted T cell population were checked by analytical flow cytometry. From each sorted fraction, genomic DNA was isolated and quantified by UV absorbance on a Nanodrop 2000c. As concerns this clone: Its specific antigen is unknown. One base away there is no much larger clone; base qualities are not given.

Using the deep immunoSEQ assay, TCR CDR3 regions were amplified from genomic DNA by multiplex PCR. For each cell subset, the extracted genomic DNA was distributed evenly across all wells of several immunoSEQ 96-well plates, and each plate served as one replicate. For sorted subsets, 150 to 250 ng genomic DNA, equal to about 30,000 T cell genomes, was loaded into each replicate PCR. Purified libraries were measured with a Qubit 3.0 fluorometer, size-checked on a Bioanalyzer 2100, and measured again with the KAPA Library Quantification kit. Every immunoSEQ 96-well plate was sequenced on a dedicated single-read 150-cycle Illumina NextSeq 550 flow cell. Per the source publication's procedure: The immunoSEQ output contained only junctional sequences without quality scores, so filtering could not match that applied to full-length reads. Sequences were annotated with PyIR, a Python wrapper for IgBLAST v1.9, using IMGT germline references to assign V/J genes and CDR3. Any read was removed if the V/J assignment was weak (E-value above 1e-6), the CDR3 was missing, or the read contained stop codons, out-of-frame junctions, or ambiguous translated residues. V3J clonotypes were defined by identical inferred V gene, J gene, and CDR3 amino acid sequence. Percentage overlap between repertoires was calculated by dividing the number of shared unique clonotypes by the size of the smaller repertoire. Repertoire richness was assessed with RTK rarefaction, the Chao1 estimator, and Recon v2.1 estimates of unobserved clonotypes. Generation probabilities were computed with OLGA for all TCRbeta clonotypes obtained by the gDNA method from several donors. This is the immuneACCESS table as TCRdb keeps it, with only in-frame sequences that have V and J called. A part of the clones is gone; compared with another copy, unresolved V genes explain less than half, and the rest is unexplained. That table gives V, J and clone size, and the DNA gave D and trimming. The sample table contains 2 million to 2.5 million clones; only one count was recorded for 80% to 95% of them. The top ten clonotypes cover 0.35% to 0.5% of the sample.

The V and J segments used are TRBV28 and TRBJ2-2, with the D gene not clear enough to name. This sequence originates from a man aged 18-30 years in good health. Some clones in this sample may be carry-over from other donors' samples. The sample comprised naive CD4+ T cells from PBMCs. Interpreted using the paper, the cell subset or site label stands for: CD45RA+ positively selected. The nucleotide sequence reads TGTGCCAGCAGCTTACCTCAGGCCCCGCTGTTTTTT. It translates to CASSLPQAPLFF.